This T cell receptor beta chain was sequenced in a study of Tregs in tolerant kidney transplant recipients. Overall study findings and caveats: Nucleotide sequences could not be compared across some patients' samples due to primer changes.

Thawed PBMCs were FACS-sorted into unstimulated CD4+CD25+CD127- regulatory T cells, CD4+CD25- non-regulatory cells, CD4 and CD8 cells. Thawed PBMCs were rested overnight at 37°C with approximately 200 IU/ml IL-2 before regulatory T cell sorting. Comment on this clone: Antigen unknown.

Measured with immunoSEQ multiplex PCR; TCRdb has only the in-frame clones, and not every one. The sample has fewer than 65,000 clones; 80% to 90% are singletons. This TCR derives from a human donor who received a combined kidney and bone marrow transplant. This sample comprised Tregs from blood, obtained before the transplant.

The CDR3 DNA sequence: TGTGCCAGCATGGGACTAGCGGGAGACCATGAGCAGTTCTTC. Amino acid sequence: CASMGLAGDHEQFF. The rearrangement uses TRBV2 and TRBJ2-1; 14 nucleotides line up with TRBD2. This CDR3 has 14 residues. V dropped 7 bases and J dropped 8; count of bases not matched to a gene: 4. Germline loops: CDR1 SNHLY, CDR2 FYNNEI.